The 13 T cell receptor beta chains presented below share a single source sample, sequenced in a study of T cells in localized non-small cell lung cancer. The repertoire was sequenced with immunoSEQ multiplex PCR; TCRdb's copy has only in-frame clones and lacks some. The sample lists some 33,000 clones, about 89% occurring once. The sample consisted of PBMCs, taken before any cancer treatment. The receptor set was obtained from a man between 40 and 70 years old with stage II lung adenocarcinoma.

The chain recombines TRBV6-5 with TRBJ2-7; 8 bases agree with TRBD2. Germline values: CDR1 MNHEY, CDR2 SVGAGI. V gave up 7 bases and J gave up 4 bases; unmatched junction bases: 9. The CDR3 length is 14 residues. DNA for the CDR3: TGTGCCAGCATGGAGCTAGCGGGTCCATACGAGCAGTACTTC. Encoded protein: CASMELAGPYEQYF.

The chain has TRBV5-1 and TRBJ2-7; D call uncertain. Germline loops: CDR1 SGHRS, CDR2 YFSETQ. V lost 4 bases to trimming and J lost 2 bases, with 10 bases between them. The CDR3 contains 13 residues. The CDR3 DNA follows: TGCGCCAGCAGCCAGGAGATGGCCTACGAGCAGTACTTC. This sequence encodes CASSQEMAYEQYF.

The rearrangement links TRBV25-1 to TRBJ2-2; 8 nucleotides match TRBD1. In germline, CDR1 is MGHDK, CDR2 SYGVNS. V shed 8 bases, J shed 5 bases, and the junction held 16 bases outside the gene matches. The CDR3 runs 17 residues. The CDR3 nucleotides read TGTGCCAGCTCGGAGGGCAGGGGGCCCCTGAGGACCGGGGAGCTGTTTTTT. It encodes CASSEGRGPLRTGELFF.

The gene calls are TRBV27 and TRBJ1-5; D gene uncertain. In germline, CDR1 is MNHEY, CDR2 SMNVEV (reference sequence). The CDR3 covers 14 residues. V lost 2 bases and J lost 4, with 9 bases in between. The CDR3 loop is CASSLTMPNQPQHF. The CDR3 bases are TGTGCCAGCAGTTTAACAATGCCGAATCAGCCCCAGCATTTT.

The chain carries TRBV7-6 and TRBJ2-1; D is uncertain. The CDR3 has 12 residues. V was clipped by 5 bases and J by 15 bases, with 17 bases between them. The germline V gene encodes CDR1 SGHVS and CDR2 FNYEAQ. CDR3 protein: CASSPMAGPPFF. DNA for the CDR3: TGTGCCAGCAGCCCCATGGCCGGCCCTCCGTTCTTC.

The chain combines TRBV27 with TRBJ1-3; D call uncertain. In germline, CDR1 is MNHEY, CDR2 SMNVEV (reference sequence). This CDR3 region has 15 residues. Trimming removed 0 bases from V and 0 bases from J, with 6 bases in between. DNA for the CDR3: TGTGCCAGCAGTTTATCTGCCACCTCTGGAAACACCATATATTTT. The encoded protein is CASSLSATSGNTIYF.

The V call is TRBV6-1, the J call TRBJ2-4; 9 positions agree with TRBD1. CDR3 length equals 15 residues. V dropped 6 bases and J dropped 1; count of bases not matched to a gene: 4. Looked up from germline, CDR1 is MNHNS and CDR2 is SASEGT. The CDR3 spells CASSGQGSAKNIQYF. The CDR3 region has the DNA TGTGCCAGCAGCGGACAGGGGAGTGCCAAAAACATTCAGTACTTC.

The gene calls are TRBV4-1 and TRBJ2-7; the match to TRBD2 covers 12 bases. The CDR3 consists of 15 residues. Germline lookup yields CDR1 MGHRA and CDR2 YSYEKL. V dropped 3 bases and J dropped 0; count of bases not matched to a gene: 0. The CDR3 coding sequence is TGCGCCAGCAGCCAGACTAGCGGGAGCTCCTACGAGCAGTACTTC. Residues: CASSQTSGSSYEQYF.

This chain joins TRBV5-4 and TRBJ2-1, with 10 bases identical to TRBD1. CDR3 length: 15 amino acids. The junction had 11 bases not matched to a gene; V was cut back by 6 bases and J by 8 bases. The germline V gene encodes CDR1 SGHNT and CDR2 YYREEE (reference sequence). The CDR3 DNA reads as TGTGCCAGCACAAGCGGGACAGGGGCTCTTGATGAGCAGTTCTTC. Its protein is CASTSGTGALDEQFF.

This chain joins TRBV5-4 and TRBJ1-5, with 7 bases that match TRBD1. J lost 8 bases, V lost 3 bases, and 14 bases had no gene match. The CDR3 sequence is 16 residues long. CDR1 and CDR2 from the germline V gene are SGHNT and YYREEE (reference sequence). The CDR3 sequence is CASSSYVDRAREPQHF. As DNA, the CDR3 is TGTGCCAGCAGCTCTTACGTAGACAGGGCCAGAGAGCCCCAGCATTTT.

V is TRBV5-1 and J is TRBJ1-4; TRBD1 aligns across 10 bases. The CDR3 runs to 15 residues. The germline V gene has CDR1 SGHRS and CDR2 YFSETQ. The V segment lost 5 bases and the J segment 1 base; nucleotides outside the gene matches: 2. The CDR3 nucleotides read TGCGCCAGCAGTCGGGACAGGGGAACTAATGAAAAACTGTTTTTT. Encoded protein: CASSRDRGTNEKLFF.

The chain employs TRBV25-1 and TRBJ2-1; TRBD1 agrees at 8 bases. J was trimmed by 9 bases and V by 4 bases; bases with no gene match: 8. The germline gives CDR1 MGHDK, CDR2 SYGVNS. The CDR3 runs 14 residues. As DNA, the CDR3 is TGTGCCAGCAGTGCGGACAGGGTTAGGGGTGAGCAGTTCTTC. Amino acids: CASSADRVRGEQFF.

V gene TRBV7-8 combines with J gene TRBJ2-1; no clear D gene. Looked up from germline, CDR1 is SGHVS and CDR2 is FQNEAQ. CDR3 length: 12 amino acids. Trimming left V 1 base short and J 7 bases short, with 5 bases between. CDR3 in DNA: TGTGCCAGCAGCTTAGTCGGGAATGAGCAGTTCTTC. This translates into CASSLVGNEQFF.